These 31 T cell receptor beta chains were sequenced from one sample in a study of blood T cell repertoires in COVID-19. Assay used: immunoSEQ multiplex PCR; TCRdb lists only in-frame clones, some missing. The table lists roughly 430,000 clones, roughly 88% of them singletons. The sequenced material came from PBMCs or T cells enriched from blood (not recorded which). These receptors originate from a woman in her thirties or forties with acute COVID-19.

J is TRBJ2-1 and V is TRBV27; TRBD1 matches 9 bases. The CDR3 spans 18 residues. Trimming at V came to 5 bases and at J to 2 bases, leaving 13 bases not matched to a gene. Germline CDR1 and CDR2: MNHEY and SMNVEV (reference sequence). The CDR3 reads CASSPLRTGEGPYNEQFF. In DNA form, the CDR3 reads TGTGCCAGCAGTCCCCTTAGGACAGGGGAGGGTCCCTACAATGAGCAGTTCTTC.

The chain recombines TRBV11-2 with TRBJ1-4, with D perhaps matching TRBD1 (5 bases). CDR1 is SGHAT and CDR2 is FQNNGV in the germline V gene. The CDR3 totals 12 residues. V gave up 6 bases and J gave up 4 bases, with 6 bases separating them. The CDR3 loop is CASSQGNEKLFF. The CDR3 region has the DNA TGTGCCAGCAGTCAGGGTAATGAAAAACTGTTTTTT.

This clone was seen once. V and J are TRBV6-2 or TRBV6-3 and TRBJ2-1; TRBD2 matches at 9 bases. The germline CDR1 and CDR2 sequences are MNHEY and SVGEGT. The CDR3 is made up of 18 amino acids. The trim removed 5 bases at V and 4 bases at J, leaving 15 bases unmatched. Here the CDR3 DNA reads TGTGCCAGCAGTACCCCGGGAAGGCGGGGGGGCCGGTACAATGAGCAGTTCTTC. Encoded protein: CASSTPGRRGGRYNEQFF.

The chain uses TRBV29-1 and TRBJ2-7, with TRBD2 identical over 8 bases. This CDR3 comprises 13 residues. J was trimmed by 3 bases and V by 7 bases; bases with no gene match: 8. CDR1 SQVTM and CDR2 ANQGSEA come from the germline V gene. The chain's CDR3 is CSAGNSGNYEQYF. Here the CDR3 DNA reads TGCAGCGCTGGAAATAGCGGGAACTACGAGCAGTACTTC.

This chain links TRBV5-4 with TRBJ1-3, with D unclear. Looked up from germline, CDR1 is SGHNT and CDR2 is YYREEE (reference sequence). This CDR3 comprises 15 residues. The V gene lost 4 bases and the J gene lost 4 bases, with 15 bases spanning the gap. The CDR3 nucleotides read TGTGCCAGCAGCGAGGGAACGGCCTCCGGAAACACCATATATTTT. The encoded protein is CASSEGTASGNTIYF.

This clone was recorded at least ten times. The chain recombines TRBV29-1 with TRBJ2-1; 8 positions agree with TRBD2. This CDR3 is built from 13 residues. The germline CDR1 and CDR2 sequences are SQVTM and ANQGSEA. V lost 7 bases to trimming and J lost 6 bases; unmatched junction nucleotides: 8. CDR3 DNA: TGCAGCGGAACTTTAGCGGGGAGCAATGAGCAGTTCTTC. Translating gives CSGTLAGSNEQFF.

The rearrangement links TRBV19 to TRBJ1-6; the D gene is possibly TRBD1 (5 bases). The CDR3 sequence is 15 residues long. Trimming cost V 1 base and J 5 bases, with 9 bases left between them. Germline CDR1 is LNHDA and CDR2 is SQIVND (reference sequence). CDR3 sequence: CASSIVPGNNSPLHF. The CDR3, as DNA: TGTGCCAGTAGTATAGTACCAGGGAATAATTCACCCCTCCACTTT.

V gene TRBV10-2 combines with J gene TRBJ1-4; 7 bases are a match to TRBD1. This CDR3 spans 13 amino acids. Trimming removed 10 bases from V and 3 bases from J; junction bases left unmatched: 5. Germline CDR1 and CDR2: WSHSY and SAAADI. This chain's CDR3 is CATGTASNEKLFF. CDR3 coding DNA: TGCGCCACCGGGACAGCTTCTAATGAAAAACTGTTTTTT.

The chain has TRBV11-3 and TRBJ2-3; 10 bases are shared with TRBD1. V shed 3 bases and J 1 base; nucleotides not matched to a gene: 1. The germline CDR1 and CDR2 sequences are SGHNT and YENEEA. This CDR3 spans 15 amino acids. Written as DNA, the CDR3 is TGTGCCAGCAGCTTGGGGACAGGGGGCACAGATACGCAGTATTTT. This sequence encodes CASSLGTGGTDTQYF.

The chain uses TRBV4-1 and TRBJ1-1; maybe TRBD1 (5 bases). Germline V gene lookup returns CDR1 MGHRA and CDR2 YSYEKL. This CDR3 contains 18 residues. Trimming shortened V by 3 bases and J by 1 base, and 21 bases separated the two germline ends. CDR3 sequence reads: CASSHHFRRGTGNTEAFF. DNA of the CDR3: TGCGCCAGCAGCCATCATTTCAGGAGGGGTACGGGGAACACTGAAGCTTTCTTT.

The chain carries TRBV6-5 and TRBJ2-3, with TRBD1 identical over 7 bases. Germline V gene sequence: CDR1 MNHEY, CDR2 SVGAGI. J gave up 6 bases and V 6 bases, and 6 bases lay outside the gene matches. The CDR3 spans 13 residues. CDR3 coding DNA: TGTGCCAGCAGGGTTGGGGGACAGGATACGCAGTATTTT. Translating gives CASRVGGQDTQYF.

The CDR3 nucleotides are TGTGCTAGTGGTCGTGAGGGAACGACTGAAGCTTTCTTT. Protein product: CASGREGTTEAFF. The rearrangement joins TRBV12-5 to TRBJ1-1; D uncertain. The CDR3 runs 13 residues. The V end was cut by 5 bases, the J end by 5 bases, with 12 bases between. Germline V gene sequence: CDR1 LGHNT, CDR2 FRNRAP.

The table lists this clone with a count of one. The chain recombines TRBV19 with TRBJ1-4, with 8 bases matching TRBD1. The germline V gene has CDR1 LNHDA and CDR2 SQIVND (reference sequence). The CDR3 spans 17 residues. The V and J ends lost 4 bases and 7 bases, in that order; junction bases with no gene match: 14. The CDR3 DNA follows: TGTGCCAGTAGTACCACCGGACAGGGCATACGGGGTGAAAAACTGTTTTTT. Encoded protein: CASSTTGQGIRGEKLFF.

This sequence joins TRBV19 and TRBJ2-5; no reliable D call. V lost 7 bases, J lost 2 bases, and 8 bases lay in between. Per germline, CDR1 LNHDA and CDR2 SQIVND (reference sequence). The CDR3 runs 12 residues. The CDR3: CASTIGQETQYF. The CDR3 nucleotides are TGTGCCAGTACCATCGGGCAAGAGACCCAGTACTTC.

This clone was recorded only once. This chain uses TRBV6-5 with TRBJ1-4; D might be TRBD1 (5 bases). Germline V gene sequence: CDR1 MNHEY, CDR2 SVGAGI. This CDR3 has 15 residues. Trimming stripped 6 bases from V and 3 bases from J, with 14 bases between. The CDR3 protein is CASSVNRLPNEKLFF. In DNA form, the CDR3 reads TGTGCCAGCAGCGTAAACAGGCTACCTAATGAAAAACTGTTTTTT.

CDR3 coding DNA: TGTGCCAGCAGCGTAATTACAGACCCAAACTATGGCTACACCTTC. This sequence encodes CASSVITDPNYGYTF. V usage is TRBV9 and J usage is TRBJ1-2, with D uncertain. This CDR3 is 15 amino acids long. The V end lost 1 base, the J end lost 2 bases, and 12 bases lay between the germline ends. Germline V gives CDR1 SGDLS, CDR2 YYNGEE.

In regard to this clone: Other nucleotide sequences in the sample specify the same CDR3. This sequence joins TRBV3-1 (or the pseudogene TRBV3-2) and TRBJ1-5; D unresolved. CDR3 size: 13 residues. Trimming pared 3 bases from V and 4 bases from J, leaving 7 bases between. The germline V gene has CDR1 LGHDT and CDR2 YNNKEL (reference sequence). The CDR3, as DNA: TGTGCCAGCAGCCAGGGCCGGAATCAGCCCCAGCATTTT. It specifies CASSQGRNQPQHF.

The genes are TRBV11-2 and TRBJ1-3; D remains unclear. The CDR3 has 13 residues. V was clipped by 6 bases and J by 0 bases, with 6 bases between them. Per the germline V gene, CDR1 is SGHAT and CDR2 is FQNNGV. The CDR3 DNA follows: TGTGCCAGCAGGCCCTACTCTGGAAACACCATATATTTT. Amino acids: CASRPYSGNTIYF.

The chain employs TRBV10-2 and TRBJ1-2; D possibly corresponds to TRBD1 (6 bases). CDR1 WSHSY and CDR2 SAAADI come from the germline V gene. The CDR3 extends over 13 amino acids. V dropped 3 bases and J dropped 4 bases, with 9 bases sitting between them. DNA for the CDR3: TGCGCCAGCAGTGATTACAGGGCCTATGGCTACACCTTC. Translating gives CASSDYRAYGYTF.

The rearrangement links TRBV27 to TRBJ2-7; 7 bases agree with TRBD2. V lost 5 bases, J lost 0 bases, and 7 bases stayed unmatched. The CDR3 is 15 residues long. The V gene's germline CDR1 is MNHEY and CDR2 SMNVEV (reference sequence). The CDR3: CASSLGGTGSYEQYF. The CDR3 DNA reads as TGTGCCAGCAGTCTCGGGGGGACCGGCTCCTACGAGCAGTACTTC.

J is TRBJ2-6 and V is TRBV7-9; 9 nucleotides line up with TRBD1. This CDR3 has 16 amino acids. Germline-derived CDR1 and CDR2 are SEHNR and FQNEAQ (reference sequence). V lost 4 bases and J lost 2; bases outside the gene matches: 3. CDR3 DNA sequence: TGTGCCAGCAGCTCCACAGGGGGCCCTGGGGCCAACGTCCTGACTTTC. This sequence encodes CASSSTGGPGANVLTF.

The CDR3 protein is CASSPRTGSVNTEAFF. CDR3 nucleotides: TGCGCCAGCAGCCCCAGGACAGGGAGCGTGAACACTGAAGCTTTCTTT. The chain uses TRBV5-1 and TRBJ1-1; 8 bases are a match to TRBD1. Germline trimming cut 4 bases from V and 0 bases from J; bases unmatched to any gene: 8. The CDR3 spans 16 residues. Germline V gene sequence: CDR1 SGHRS, CDR2 YFSETQ.

The J gene is TRBJ1-1, the V gene TRBV19; the D is unclear. Germline V gene lookup returns CDR1 LNHDA and CDR2 SQIVND (reference sequence). CDR3 length equals 14 residues. V was pared by 6 bases and J by 7 bases, with 18 bases between. The CDR3 is CASSDRRRNIEAFF. CDR3 DNA: TGTGCCAGTAGCGACCGGAGGCGGAATATTGAAGCTTTCTTT.

CDR3 DNA: TGTGCCAGCAGCACCGGGACACTGAACACCGGGGAGCTGTTTTTT. Its protein product is CASSTGTLNTGELFF. The gene calls are TRBV11-2 and TRBJ2-2; TRBD1 might be the D (6 bases). Germline values: CDR1 SGHAT, CDR2 FQNNGV. Trimming removed 5 bases from V and 1 base from J, with 11 bases in between. This CDR3 region has 15 residues.

This chain joins TRBV9 and TRBJ1-6; 8 positions agree with TRBD1. The germline V gene has CDR1 SGDLS and CDR2 YYNGEE. The CDR3 runs to 15 residues. With V trimmed by 7 bases and J by 5 bases, 8 bases remained unmatched. CDR3 in DNA: TGTGCCAGCTCCCGAGGGACAGGTGATAATTCACCCCTCCACTTT. Amino acids: CASSRGTGDNSPLHF.

The chain carries TRBV11-3 and TRBJ2-1, with TRBD2 as a possible D gene (6 bases). Trimming removed 5 bases from V and 10 bases from J, with 9 bases in between. Per germline, CDR1 SGHNT and CDR2 YENEEA. The CDR3 totals 11 residues. The CDR3 reads CASSGGYEQFF. DNA for the CDR3: TGTGCCAGCAGCGGAGGGTACGAGCAGTTCTTC. Variable domain in full (rest from reference TRBV11-3 and TRBJ2-1): EAGVVQSPRYKIIEKKQPVAFWCNPISGHNTLYWYLQNLGQGPELLIRYENEEAVDDSQLPKDRFSAERLKGVDSTLKIQPAELGDSAVYLCASSGGYEQFFGPGTRLTVL.

The V gene is TRBV2, the J gene TRBJ2-7; 8 nucleotides match TRBD1. The CDR3 runs to 15 residues. Germline loops: CDR1 SNHLY, CDR2 FYNNEI. With 7 bases clipped from V and 7 bases from J, the junction kept 15 bases outside the gene matches. This chain's CDR3 is CASMGARQGAGEQYF. As DNA, the CDR3 is TGTGCCAGCATGGGTGCGAGGCAGGGGGCGGGTGAGCAGTACTTC.

The V and J genes are TRBV18 and TRBJ1-1; D is unclear. CDR3 length equals 13 residues. Germline V gene data show CDR1 as KGHSH and CDR2 as LQKENI. V was trimmed by 3 bases and J by 5 bases, leaving 10 bases between them. The CDR3 sequence: CASSPQEGTEAFF. The CDR3 nucleotides are TGTGCCAGCTCACCGCAGGAGGGTACTGAAGCTTTCTTT.

The chain links TRBV24-1 to TRBJ2-2; D may be TRBD2 (6 bases). The V end lost 5 bases, the J end lost 0 bases, and 12 bases lay between the germline ends. The CDR3 consists of 16 residues. The germline gives CDR1 KGHDR, CDR2 SFDVKD. The CDR3, as DNA: TGTGCCACCAGTGCTCGGGGAGGCCCGAACACCGGGGAGCTGTTTTTT. This translates into CATSARGGPNTGELFF.

The rearrangement uses TRBV5-1 and TRBJ1-2; tentative D call: TRBD1 (5 bases). This CDR3 has 15 amino acids. CDR1 is SGHRS and CDR2 is YFSETQ in the germline V gene. Between the trimmed V and J ends, which lost 3 bases and 4 bases, there was a span of 16 bases. The CDR3 bases are TGCGCCAGCAGCTCTCGTCAGGGCCCGCTCTATGGCTACACCTTC. Protein product: CASSSRQGPLYGYTF.

The chain combines TRBV19 with TRBJ1-2, with TRBD1 identical over 7 bases. With V trimmed by 3 bases and J by 0 bases, 7 bases remained unmatched. The CDR3 runs 16 residues. The germline gives CDR1 LNHDA, CDR2 SQIVND (reference sequence). The CDR3 sequence is CASSIQGQITNYGYTF. Written as DNA, the CDR3 is TGTGCCAGTAGTATTCAGGGACAGATCACTAACTATGGCTACACCTTC.